These 6 T cell receptor beta chains were sequenced from one sample in a study of blood T cell repertoires in COVID-19. The assay was immunoSEQ multiplex PCR, and TCRdb's table has in-frame clones only and misses some. The sample includes approximately 120,000 clones, around four fifths of them seen just once. Sequenced sample: peripheral blood. The receptors were sampled from a man aged 80 or over with COVID-19, enrolled during active disease.

A word on this clone: The junction shows a germline mismatch at one end, possibly a read error. The rearrangement uses TRBV6-2 or TRBV6-3 and TRBJ2-4; 7 bases align to TRBD2. The CDR3 is made up of 13 amino acids. Germline assignment: CDR1 MNHEY and CDR2 SVGEGT. The CDR3: CASSYRLAADLDF. The CDR3 nucleotides are TGTGCCAGCAGTTACCGACTAGCCGCCGACCTAGACTTC.

The V gene is TRBV5-5, the J gene TRBJ1-2; a weak D match, TRBD1 (5 bases). Deletions cut 0 bases from V and 10 bases from J, with 13 bases between. This CDR3 has 13 residues. CDR1 SGHKS and CDR2 YYEKEE come from the germline V gene (reference sequence). In nucleotides, the CDR3 is TGTGCCAGCAGCTTGGCGGGGGACTCGATCTACACCTTC. This sequence encodes CASSLAGDSIYTF.

In DNA form, the CDR3 reads TGTGCCAGCAGCCCTAGTCTCGGTAATGAAAAACTGTTTTTT. Protein product: CASSPSLGNEKLFF. This chain connects TRBV7-9 to TRBJ1-4, with D hard to call. Germline V gene lookup returns CDR1 SEHNR and CDR2 FQNEAQ (reference sequence). V was clipped by 5 bases and J by 4 bases, with 11 bases between them. This CDR3 spans 14 amino acids.

The chain employs TRBV6-5 and TRBJ2-7, with 12 positions matching TRBD2. The CDR3 sequence is 15 residues long. CDR1 and CDR2 from the germline V gene are MNHEY and SVGAGI. V was clipped by 0 bases and J by 4 bases; unmatched bases: 1. The CDR3 region has the DNA TGTGCCAGCAGTTACTCGACTAGCGGGAGATACGAGCAGTACTTC. Protein: CASSYSTSGRYEQYF.

Judged by abundance, this clone is medium-sized. This chain joins TRBV27 and TRBJ2-7; 9 bases match TRBD2. Trimming removed 2 bases from V and 3 bases from J; junction bases left unmatched: 5. This CDR3 region has 15 residues. Germline CDR1 reads MNHEY; CDR2 reads SMNVEV (reference sequence). CDR3 protein: CASSLLLAGVYEQYF. The CDR3 nucleotides read TGTGCCAGCAGTTTACTACTAGCGGGCGTCTACGAGCAGTACTTC.

This clone was detected only a few times. CDR3 loop: CASSLQEQGTRYEQYF. CDR3 nucleotides: TGCGCCAGCAGCCTCCAAGAACAGGGGACTCGTTACGAGCAGTACTTC. The V and J genes are TRBV4-1 and TRBJ2-7; weak D call: TRBD1 (7 bases). The CDR3 runs to 16 residues. Germline assignment: CDR1 MGHRA and CDR2 YSYEKL. The ends were cut back, 4 bases at V and 4 bases at J, with 20 bases in the middle.